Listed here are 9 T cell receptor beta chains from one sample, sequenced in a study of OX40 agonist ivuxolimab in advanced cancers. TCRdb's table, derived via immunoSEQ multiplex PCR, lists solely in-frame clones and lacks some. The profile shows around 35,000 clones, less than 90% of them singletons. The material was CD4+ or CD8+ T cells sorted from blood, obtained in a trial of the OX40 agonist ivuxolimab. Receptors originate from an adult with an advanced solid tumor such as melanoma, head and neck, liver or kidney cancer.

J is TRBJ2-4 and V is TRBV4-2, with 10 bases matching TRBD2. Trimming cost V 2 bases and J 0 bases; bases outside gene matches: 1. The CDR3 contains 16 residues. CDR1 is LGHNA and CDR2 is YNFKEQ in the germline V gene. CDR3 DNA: TGTGCCAGCAGCCAACCTAGCGGGGGAGCCAAAAACATTCAGTACTTC. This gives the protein CASSQPSGGAKNIQYF.

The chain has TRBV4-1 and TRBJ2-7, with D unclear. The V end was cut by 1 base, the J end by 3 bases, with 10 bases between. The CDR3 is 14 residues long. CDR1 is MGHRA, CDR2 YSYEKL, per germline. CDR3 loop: CASSQGPTLYEQYF. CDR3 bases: TGCGCCAGCAGCCAAGGGCCGACACTCTACGAGCAGTACTTC.

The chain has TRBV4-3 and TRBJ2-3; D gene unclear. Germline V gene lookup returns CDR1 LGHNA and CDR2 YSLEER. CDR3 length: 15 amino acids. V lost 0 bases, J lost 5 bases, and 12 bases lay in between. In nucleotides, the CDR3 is TGCGCCAGCAGCCAAGAGAGCAGGAGTGTAGATACGCAGTATTTT. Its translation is CASSQESRSVDTQYF.

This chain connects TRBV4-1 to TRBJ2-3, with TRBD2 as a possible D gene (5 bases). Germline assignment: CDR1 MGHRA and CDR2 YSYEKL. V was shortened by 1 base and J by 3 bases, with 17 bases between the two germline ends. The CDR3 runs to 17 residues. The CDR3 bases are TGCGCCAGCAGCCAAGTACCAAAGGTTTCGGGGACAGATACGCAGTATTTT. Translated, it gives CASSQVPKVSGTDTQYF.

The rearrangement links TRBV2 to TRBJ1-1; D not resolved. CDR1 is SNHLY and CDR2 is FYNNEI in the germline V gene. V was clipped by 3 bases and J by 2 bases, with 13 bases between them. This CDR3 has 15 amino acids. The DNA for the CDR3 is TGTGCCAGCAGTGAGCCCGAAACAATAAACACTGAAGCTTTCTTT. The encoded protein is CASSEPETINTEAFF.

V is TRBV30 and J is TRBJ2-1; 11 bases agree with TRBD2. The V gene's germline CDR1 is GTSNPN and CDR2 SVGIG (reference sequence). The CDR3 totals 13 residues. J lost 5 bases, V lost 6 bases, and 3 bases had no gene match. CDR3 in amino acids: CACLGLADNEQFF. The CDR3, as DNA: TGTGCCTGTCTGGGACTAGCGGACAATGAGCAGTTCTTC.

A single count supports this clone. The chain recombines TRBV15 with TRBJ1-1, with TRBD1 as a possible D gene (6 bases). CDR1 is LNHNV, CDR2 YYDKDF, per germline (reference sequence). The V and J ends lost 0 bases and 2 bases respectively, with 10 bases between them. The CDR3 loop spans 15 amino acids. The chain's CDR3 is CATSRDKGVNTEAFF. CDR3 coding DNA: TGTGCCACCAGCAGAGATAAGGGGGTTAACACTGAAGCTTTCTTT.

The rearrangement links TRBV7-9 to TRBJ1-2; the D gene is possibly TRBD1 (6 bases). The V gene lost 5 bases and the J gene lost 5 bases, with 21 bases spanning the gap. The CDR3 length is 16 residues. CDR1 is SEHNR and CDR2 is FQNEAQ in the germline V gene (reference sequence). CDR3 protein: CASSPIQQGGAYGYTF. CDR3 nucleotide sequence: TGTGCCAGCAGCCCAATACAACAAGGGGGGGCGTATGGCTACACCTTC. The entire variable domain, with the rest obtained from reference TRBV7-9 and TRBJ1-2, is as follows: DTGVSQNPRHKITKRGQNVTFRCDPISEHNRLYWYRQTLGQGPEFLTYFQNEAQLEKSRLLSDRFSAERPKGSFSTLEIQRTEQGDSAMYLCASSPIQQGGAYGYTFGSGTRLTVV.

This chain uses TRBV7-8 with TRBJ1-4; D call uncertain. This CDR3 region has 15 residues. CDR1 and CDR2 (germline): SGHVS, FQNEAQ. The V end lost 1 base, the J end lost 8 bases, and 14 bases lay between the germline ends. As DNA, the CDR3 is TGTGCCAGCAGCTTAGATTCATCCCAAGGGGAAAAACTGTTTTTT. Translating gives CASSLDSSQGEKLFF.